This TCR beta chain emerged from a study of shared clonotypes between healthy human individuals. The donor population consisted of healthy HIV-negative adults with no recent acute infections or vaccinations. Data came from immunoSEQ multiplex PCR; TCRdb stores just in-frame clones and leaves some out. The data show some 2,000,000 clones, 95% seen once. Germline V lookup: CDR1 MNHNS, CDR2 SASEGT. V was pared by 3 bases and J by 2 bases, with 19 bases between. The CDR3 runs to 17 residues. This TCR was recovered from a man younger than 35 in good health. The sample consisted of naive CD4+ T cells sorted from blood. Sample subset: CD45RA+ positively selected. This chain connects TRBV6-1 to TRBJ2-5, with D possibly matching TRBD1 (5 bases). CDR3 sequence (DNA): TGTGCCAGCAGTGAGAACCCCCTTCTTAAGGGGCAAGAGACCCAGTACTTC. This translates into CASSENPLLKGQETQYF.